A single sample is the source of the 13 T cell receptor beta chains below, sequenced in a study of preoperative IRX-2 immunotherapy in early breast cancer. Only in-frame clones appear in the TCRdb table, and some are missing; sequencing was by immunoSEQ multiplex PCR. The profile shows about 25,000 clones, more than 80% of them singletons. Sample treatment: preoperative locoregional IRX-2 cytokine immunotherapy. Here the sequenced sample was lymph node tissue, taken after IRX-2 immunotherapy. Every receptor here comes from a human donor with breast cancer.

The V gene is TRBV11-3, the J gene TRBJ1-1; D is undetermined. V lost 8 bases and J lost 5, with 18 bases in between. The length of the CDR3 is 14 residues. In germline, CDR1 is SGHNT, CDR2 YENEEA. This chain's CDR3 is CASWEWEARTEAFF. The CDR3 bases are TGTGCCAGCTGGGAGTGGGAGGCGCGGACTGAAGCTTTCTTT. Drawing the rest from reference TRBV11-3 and TRBJ1-1, the complete variable domain is EAGVVQSPRYKIIEKKQPVAFWCNPISGHNTLYWYLQNLGQGPELLIRYENEEAVDDSQLPKDRFSAERLKGVDSTLKIQPAELGDSAVYLCASWEWEARTEAFFGQGTRLTVV.

The rearrangement links TRBV19 to TRBJ2-3; D may be TRBD1 or TRBD2 (6 bases each). The CDR3 is 15 residues long. Germline V gene sequence: CDR1 LNHDA, CDR2 SQIVND (reference sequence). V gave up 3 bases and J gave up 0 bases, with 10 bases separating them. The CDR3 reads CASSIPGASTDTQYF. The CDR3 DNA follows: TGTGCCAGTAGTATTCCGGGGGCTAGCACAGATACGCAGTATTTT. Drawing the rest from reference TRBV19 and TRBJ2-3, the complete variable domain is DGGITQSPKYLFRKEGQNVTLSCEQNLNHDAMYWYRQDPGQGLRLIYYSQIVNDFQKGDIAEGYSVSREKKESFPLTVTSAQKNPTAFYLCASSIPGASTDTQYFGPGTRLTVL.

With regard to this clone: A read error may produce the germline difference seen at one junction end. The chain couples TRBV6-8 to TRBJ1-1; TRBD1 agrees at 8 bases. CDR1 is MNHGY, CDR2 SAAAGT, per germline. This CDR3 has 16 residues. CDR3 nucleotide sequence: TGTGCCAGCAGTTTCGCAGGGGGCCGGTTGAACACTGAAGCTTTTTTT. This translates into CASSFAGGRLNTEAFF.

This clone has only one observation. This chain joins TRBV7-6 and TRBJ2-7, with TRBD2 matching 9 bases. The CDR3 has 15 amino acids. Per the germline V gene, CDR1 is SGHVS and CDR2 is FNYEAQ. V lost 6 bases to trimming and J lost 4 bases; unmatched junction nucleotides: 10. CDR3 in DNA: TGTGCCAGCAGTCGTGCCGCGGGGGGGTATTACGAGCAGTACTTC. As protein: CASSRAAGGYYEQYF.

This rearrangement joins TRBV5-1 to TRBJ2-4, with D uncertain. V was cut by 4 bases and J by 0 bases, with 11 bases left in between. The CDR3 is made up of 15 amino acids. Germline CDR1 SGHRS, CDR2 YFSETQ. The CDR3 spells CASSGETLAKNIQYF. In nucleotides, the CDR3 is TGCGCCAGCAGCGGCGAGACACTAGCCAAAAACATTCAGTACTTC. Using reference TRBV5-1 and TRBJ2-4 for the parts outside the CDR3, the full variable domain is KAGVTQTPRYLIKTRGQQVTLSCSPISGHRSVSWYQQTPGQGLQFLFEYFSETQRNKGNFPGRFSGRQFSNSRSEMNVSTLELGDSALYLCASSGETLAKNIQYFGAGTRLSVL.

The genes are TRBV30 and TRBJ2-2, with 12 bases identical to TRBD2. CDR1 and CDR2 (germline): GTSNPN, SVGIG (reference sequence). The CDR3 is 17 amino acids. The V and J ends lost 8 bases and 4 bases, in that order; junction bases with no gene match: 14. This chain's CDR3 is CATGALAGGQATGELFF. The CDR3 nucleotides are TGTGCCACGGGTGCGCTAGCGGGGGGGCAGGCCACCGGGGAGCTGTTTTTT.

This clone was detected only once. Sequence at one end of the junction differs from germline and may be a read error. The chain links TRBV27 to TRBJ2-5, with 12 bases fitting TRBD1. CDR3 length equals 19 residues. CDR1 and CDR2 (germline): MNHEY, SMNVEV (reference sequence). The CDR3 DNA sequence: TGTGCCACCAGTGAAGCACCGGGACAGGGGGCGAAAGTAATCGAGACCCAGTACTTC. Translating gives CATSEAPGQGAKVIETQYF.

The V gene is TRBV6-8, the J gene TRBJ2-2; D perhaps matches TRBD1 (5 bases). The CDR3 sequence is 14 residues long. Germline V CDR1 and CDR2: MNHGY, SAAAGT. Between the trimmed V and J ends, which lost 6 bases and 2 bases, there was a span of 10 bases. The chain's CDR3 is CASRGAPNTGELFF. CDR3 DNA sequence: TGTGCCAGCAGAGGGGCCCCCAACACCGGGGAGCTGTTTTTT.

The chain employs TRBV6-1 and TRBJ2-7, with D possibly matching TRBD2 (5 bases). V lost 0 bases and J 2 bases, leaving 8 bases between the germline ends. CDR1 is MNHNS, CDR2 SASEGT, per germline. The CDR3 totals 14 residues. CDR3 loop: CASSEAGVAYEQYV. For the CDR3, the DNA is TGTGCCAGCAGTGAAGCGGGAGTCGCCTACGAGCAGTACGTC.

The table lists this clone with a few counts. This chain uses TRBV6-8 with TRBJ2-7, with 9 bases matching TRBD1. V dropped 5 bases and J dropped 4; count of bases not matched to a gene: 9. This CDR3 has 15 residues. Germline CDR1 MNHGY, CDR2 SAAAGT. The CDR3 DNA reads as TGTGCCAGCAGTCGGACGGGACAGGGCACGTACGAGCAGTACTTC. Amino acids: CASSRTGQGTYEQYF.

This clone was seen more than once but under ten times. The genes are TRBV14 and TRBJ2-5; 9 nucleotides agree with TRBD1. Looked up from germline, CDR1 is SGHDN and CDR2 is FVKESK. The CDR3 has 16 residues. The junction had 10 bases not matched to a gene; V was cut back by 3 bases and J by 5 bases. Here the CDR3 DNA reads TGTGCCAGCAGCCAGCACAGGGGGCAGTTGAGCGAGACCCAGTACTTC. It specifies CASSQHRGQLSETQYF.

The rearrangement uses TRBV6-8 and TRBJ1-5, with TRBD1 as a possible D gene (6 bases). The CDR3 loop spans 15 amino acids. CDR1 is MNHGY, CDR2 SAAAGT, per germline. The V and J ends lost 6 bases and 0 bases respectively, with 12 bases between them. In nucleotides, the CDR3 is TGTGCCAGCAGCCTAACAGGGATTAGCAATCAGCCCCAGCATTTT. Encoded protein: CASSLTGISNQPQHF.

This clone was counted only a few times. This chain connects TRBV6-8 to TRBJ1-2; unclear D gene. The length of the CDR3 is 14 residues. Trimming took 5 bases from V and 4 from J, leaving 14 bases between them. The germline V gene has CDR1 MNHGY and CDR2 SAAAGT. The CDR3: CASSQNAGSYGYTF. The CDR3 nucleotides are TGTGCCAGCAGTCAAAACGCAGGATCCTATGGCTACACCTTC.